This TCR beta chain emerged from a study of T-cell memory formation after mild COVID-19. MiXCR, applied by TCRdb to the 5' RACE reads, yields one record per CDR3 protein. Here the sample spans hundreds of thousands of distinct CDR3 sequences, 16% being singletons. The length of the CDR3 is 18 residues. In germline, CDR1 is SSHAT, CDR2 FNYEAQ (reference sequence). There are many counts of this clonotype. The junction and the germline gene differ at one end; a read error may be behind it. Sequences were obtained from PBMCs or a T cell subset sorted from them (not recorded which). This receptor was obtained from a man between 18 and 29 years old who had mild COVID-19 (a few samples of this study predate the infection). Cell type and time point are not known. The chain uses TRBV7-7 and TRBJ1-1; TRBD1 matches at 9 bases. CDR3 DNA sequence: TGTGCTAGCAGATGGGACAGGGAGGGGAGCGGGATGAACACTGAAGCTTTCTTT. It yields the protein CASRWDREGSGMNTEAFF.